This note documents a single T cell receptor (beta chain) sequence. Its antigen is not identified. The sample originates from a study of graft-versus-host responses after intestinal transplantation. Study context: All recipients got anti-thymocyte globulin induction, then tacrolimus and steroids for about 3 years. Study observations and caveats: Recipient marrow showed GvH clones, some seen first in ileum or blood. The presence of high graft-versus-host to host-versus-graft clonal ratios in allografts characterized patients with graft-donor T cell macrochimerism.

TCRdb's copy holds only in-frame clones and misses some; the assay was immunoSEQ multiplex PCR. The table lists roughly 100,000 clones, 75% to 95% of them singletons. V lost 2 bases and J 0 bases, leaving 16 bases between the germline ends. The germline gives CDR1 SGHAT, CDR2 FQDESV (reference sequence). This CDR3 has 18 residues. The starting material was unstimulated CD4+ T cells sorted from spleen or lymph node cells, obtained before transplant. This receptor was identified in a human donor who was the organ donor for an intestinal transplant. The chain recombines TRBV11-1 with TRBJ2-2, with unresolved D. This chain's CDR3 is CASSLRVRQAANTGELFF. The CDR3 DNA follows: TGTGCCAGCAGCTTAAGAGTAAGGCAGGCCGCGAACACCGGGGAGCTGTTTTTT.